This T cell receptor beta chain originates from a study of T cells in Graves' hyperthyroidism and ophthalmopathy. Overall study: Any treatment followed the collection of peripheral blood at initial diagnosis. Whole-study results and caveats: Most thyroid clonotypes expanded above 0.001 were also detected in blood.

This clonotype occurred many times. Antigen unknown. In germline, CDR1 is MNHEY, CDR2 SMNVEV (reference sequence). Trimming removed 3 bases from V and 4 bases from J; junction bases left unmatched: 9. The CDR3 consists of 17 residues. The patients, who ranged from 18 to 65 in age, presented with newly diagnosed hyperthyroidism lasting under 2 months. Uncontrolled infections, other autoimmune diseases, pregnancy or lactation led to exclusion of patients. The source material, RNA transcripts, was used to amplify TCR beta CDR3 regions. HTBI primers were the set used in a first-round RT-PCR of the TCR CDR3. In TCRdb, the multiplex PCR reads were re-called with MiXCR into one record per CDR3 protein. The data contain approximately 430,000 distinct CDR3 sequences, roughly 14% of them singletons.

The V call is TRBV27, the J call TRBJ2-6; TRBD2 agrees at 7 bases. The sequence was obtained from a woman under 30 with Graves' hyperthyroidism. The material sequenced was blood. CDR3 DNA: TGTGCCAGCAGTTTCGACCGGGAGGCGGACGGGGCCAACGTCCTGACTTTC. It specifies CASSFDREADGANVLTF.